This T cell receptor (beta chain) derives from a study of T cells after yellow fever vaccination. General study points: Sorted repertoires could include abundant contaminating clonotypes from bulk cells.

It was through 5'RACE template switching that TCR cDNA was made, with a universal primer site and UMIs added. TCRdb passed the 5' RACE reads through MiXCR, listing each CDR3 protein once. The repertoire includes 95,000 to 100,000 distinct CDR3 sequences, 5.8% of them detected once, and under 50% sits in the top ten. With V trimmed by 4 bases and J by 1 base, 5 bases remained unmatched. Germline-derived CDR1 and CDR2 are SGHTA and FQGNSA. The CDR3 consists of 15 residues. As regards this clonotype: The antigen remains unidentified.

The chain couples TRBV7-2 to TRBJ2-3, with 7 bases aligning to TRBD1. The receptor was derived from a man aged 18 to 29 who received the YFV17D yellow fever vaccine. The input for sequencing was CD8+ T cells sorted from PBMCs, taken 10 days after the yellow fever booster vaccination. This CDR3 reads CASSSTGWGTDTQYF. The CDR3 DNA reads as TGTGCCAGCAGCTCGACAGGGTGGGGCACAGATACGCAGTATTTT. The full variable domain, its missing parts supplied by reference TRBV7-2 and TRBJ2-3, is GAGVSQSPSNKVTEKGKDVELRCDPISGHTALYWYRQSLGQGLEFLIYFQGNSAPDKSGLPSDRFSAERTGGSVSTLTIQRTQQEDSAVYLCASSSTGWGTDTQYFGPGTRLTVL.